These 5 T cell receptor beta chains originate from one sample sequenced in a study of control samples from healthy donors and cancer patients. Sequenced by immunoSEQ multiplex PCR; TCRdb stores in-frame clones only, minus some. The sample holds over 85,000 clones, about 81% seen once. Input material: PBMCs. Receptors were obtained from a man aged 65-85 years with lung cancer.

The J gene is TRBJ1-6, the V gene TRBV7-8; D gene unclear. Germline loops: CDR1 SGHVS, CDR2 FQNEAQ. Deletions cut 0 bases from V and 5 bases from J, with 8 bases between. There are 15 residues in the CDR3. As DNA, the CDR3 is TGTGCCAGCAGCTTAGCGCTGGGGAATAATTCACCCCTCCACTTT. It translates to CASSLALGNNSPLHF.

The chain couples TRBV6-2 or TRBV6-3 to TRBJ2-2; D unclear. V dropped 6 bases and J dropped 5 bases, with 16 bases sitting between them. The CDR3 sequence is 15 residues long. Germline V gives CDR1 MNHEY, CDR2 SVGEGT. CDR3 sequence: CASSQLTGDTGELFF. CDR3 coding DNA: TGTGCCAGCAGCCAACTTACTGGGGATACCGGGGAGCTGTTTTTT.

The CDR3 reads CATPTGGPTYEQYF. The CDR3 nucleotides read TGTGCCACCCCGACCGGGGGTCCAACCTACGAGCAGTACTTC. V and J are TRBV18 and TRBJ2-7; possibly TRBD2 for D (6 bases). V lost 10 bases to trimming and J lost 2 bases, with 18 bases between them. This CDR3 is built from 14 residues. Germline V lookup: CDR1 KGHSH, CDR2 LQKENI.

This sequence joins TRBV5-5 and TRBJ1-6; TRBD1 matches 7 bases. The germline gives CDR1 SGHKS, CDR2 YYEKEE (reference sequence). Unmatched junction bases numbered 12, after V lost 3 bases and J lost 9 bases. The CDR3 has 16 amino acids. This chain's CDR3 is CASSWWQGEVSSPLHF. In nucleotides, the CDR3 is TGTGCCAGCAGCTGGTGGCAGGGGGAAGTGAGTTCACCCCTCCACTTT. Filled out from reference TRBV5-5 and TRBJ1-6, the complete variable domain reads DAGVTQSPTHLIKTRGQQVTLRCSPISGHKSVSWYQQVLGQGPQFIFQYYEKEERGRGNFPDRFSARQFPNYSSELNVNALLLGDSALYLCASSWWQGEVSSPLHFGNGTRLTVT.

The gene calls are TRBV10-3 and TRBJ2-3; 9 nucleotides line up with TRBD1. Germline loops: CDR1 ENHRY, CDR2 SYGVKD. With 10 bases clipped from V and 1 base from J, the junction kept 9 bases outside the gene matches. The CDR3 is 15 amino acids. As DNA, the CDR3 is TGTGCCACTAGGGACAGGGTCTCTGGCACAGATACGCAGTATTTT. It encodes CATRDRVSGTDTQYF.